This TCR beta chain emerged from a study of blood T cell repertoires in COVID-19. Across the whole study: Acute-phase and convalescent COVID-19 samples originated in the United States, Italy and Spain.

Per the original methods: Reference gene primer amplification yielded estimated nucleated cell counts. Sequencing used immunoSEQ multiplex PCR; TCRdb keeps in-frame clones, though not all of them. V and J calls and clone size are given by that table; D and trimming were obtained from the DNA. In the table there are around 100,000 clones, around 84% of which are singletons. CDR1 is LNHDA and CDR2 is SQIVND in the germline V gene (reference sequence). With V trimmed by 5 bases and J by 5 bases, 4 bases remained unmatched. CDR3 length: 14 residues. The rearrangement joins TRBV19 to TRBJ2-3; 10 positions agree with TRBD1. The sequence was collected from a man between 50 and 59 years old with active or convalescent COVID-19. The sequenced sample consisted of peripheral blood. The CDR3 DNA reads as TGTGCCAGTAGTCCGGGACAGGGGTTAGATACGCAGTATTTT. Protein sequence: CASSPGQGLDTQYF.